A single sample gave rise to the 31 T cell receptor beta chains below, sequenced in a study of response to subunit inactivated influenza vaccine. MiXCR, run by TCRdb on the RT-PCR reads, gives a single entry per CDR3 protein. Of 450,000 to 550,000 distinct CDR3 sequences listed, 25% are singletons. The sequenced sample was CD4+ T cells sorted from PBMCs, obtained roughly 5 days after vaccination. The receptors derive from a man aged 45-65 years who received an inactivated influenza vaccine.

The V and J genes are TRBV7-2 and TRBJ2-1; 10 nucleotides agree with TRBD2. The CDR3 contains 14 residues. The germline gives CDR1 SGHTA, CDR2 FQGNSA. V lost 8 bases to trimming and J lost 4 bases; unmatched junction nucleotides: 5. DNA for the CDR3: TGTGCCAGCTCTGGACTAGCGGAATACAATGAGCAGTTCTTC. Amino acid sequence: CASSGLAEYNEQFF.

This clonotype was seen ten or more times. The chain employs TRBV7-2 and TRBJ1-5; D might be TRBD1 (5 bases). The CDR3 is 15 amino acids. Trimming shortened V by 0 bases and J by 2 bases, and 8 bases separated the two germline ends. Germline assignment: CDR1 SGHTA and CDR2 FQGNSA. CDR3 amino acids: CASSLAGDGNQPQHF. In nucleotides, the CDR3 is TGTGCCAGCAGCTTAGCAGGGGACGGCAATCAGCCCCAGCATTTT. Drawing the rest from reference TRBV7-2 and TRBJ1-5, the complete variable domain is GAGVSQSPSNKVTEKGKDVELRCDPISGHTALYWYRQSLGQGLEFLIYFQGNSAPDKSGLPSDRFSAERTGGSVSTLTIQRTQQEDSAVYLCASSLAGDGNQPQHFGDGTRLSIL.

In regard to this clonotype: A read error may produce the germline difference seen at one junction end. V usage is TRBV12-3 or TRBV12-4 and J usage is TRBJ2-5; D is possibly TRBD1 or TRBD2 (9 bases each). The CDR3 has 15 amino acids. The CDR3 DNA is TGTGCCAGCAGTCCGGGACAGGGCGGGGGGGAGACCCAGAACTTC. Amino acid sequence: CASSPGQGGGETQNF.

This clonotype was observed a handful of times. The V and J genes are TRBV15 and TRBJ1-4; weak D call: TRBD1 (5 bases). The V gene's germline CDR1 is LNHNV and CDR2 YYDKDF (reference sequence). This CDR3 is 15 amino acids long. V lost 0 bases to trimming and J lost 7 bases, with 12 bases between them. The chain's CDR3 is CATSRDPQGGEKLFF. CDR3 bases: TGTGCCACCAGCAGAGATCCCCAGGGCGGTGAAAAACTGTTTTTT.

The CDR3 DNA reads as TGCAGTGCTATGCCGGGACAGGGCTACGAGCAGTACTTC. Encoded protein: CSAMPGQGYEQYF. The chain is built from TRBV20-1 and TRBJ2-7; 9 nucleotides align to TRBD1. Germline V gives CDR1 DFQATT, CDR2 SNEGSKA (reference sequence). The CDR3 has 13 residues. Germline trimming cut 4 bases from V and 3 bases from J; bases unmatched to any gene: 4.

The V gene is TRBV20-1, the J gene TRBJ2-4; D is possibly TRBD1 (6 bases). CDR3 length: 18 amino acids. V gave up 5 bases and J gave up 3 bases, with 26 bases separating them. The V gene's germline CDR1 is DFQATT and CDR2 SNEGSKA (reference sequence). The DNA for the CDR3 is TGCAGTGCTTCCCAGGGACAAGGCTATAACATTGGCAAAAACATTCAGTACTTC. Translated, it gives CSASQGQGYNIGKNIQYF.

The V call is TRBV29-1, the J call TRBJ2-3, with TRBD2 matching 14 bases. This CDR3 spans 15 amino acids. CDR1 SQVTM and CDR2 ANQGSEA come from the germline V gene. V was pared by 6 bases and J by 4 bases, with 6 bases of the junction left unmatched. The CDR3 nucleotides read TGCAGCGTAGCCGGGACTAGCGGGAGTTCAGATACGCAGTATTTT. Encoded protein: CSVAGTSGSSDTQYF.

The CDR3 DNA is TGTGCCAGTAGTATAGCCACCGGGACAGCAAGCTCTGGGGCCAACGTCCTGACTTTC. It specifies CASSIATGTASSGANVLTF. The J gene is TRBJ2-6, the V gene TRBV19, with 7 bases that match TRBD1. The J segment lost 0 bases and the V segment lost 1 base, leaving 9 bases of the junction unmatched. Germline CDR1 is LNHDA and CDR2 is SQIVND (reference sequence). The CDR3 is 19 residues long.

The chain combines TRBV7-9 with TRBJ2-1; 9 bases agree with TRBD2. The V gene end was trimmed by 5 bases and the J gene end by 9 bases; junction bases not matched to a gene: 11. Germline CDR1 and CDR2: SEHNR and FQNEAQ (reference sequence). This CDR3 has 15 residues. CDR3 in amino acids: CASSLVLAGSLEQFF. The CDR3 region has the DNA TGTGCCAGCAGCCTCGTTCTAGCGGGATCACTTGAGCAGTTCTTC. Supplemented by reference TRBV7-9 and TRBJ2-1, the full variable domain reads DTGVSQNPRHKITKRGQNVTFRCDPISEHNRLYWYRQTLGQGPEFLTYFQNEAQLEKSRLLSDRFSAERPKGSFSTLEIQRTEQGDSAMYLCASSLVLAGSLEQFFGPGTRLTVL.

This clonotype was observed a handful of times. V gene TRBV9 combines with J gene TRBJ2-2; 10 bases agree with TRBD2. The CDR3 is made up of 16 amino acids. V trimming: 1 base; J trimming: 2 bases; junction bases outside the gene matches: 2. Germline loops: CDR1 SGDLS, CDR2 YYNGEE. The CDR3 DNA reads TGTGCCAGCAGCGTACTAGCGGGAGTAAACACCGGGGAGCTGTTTTTT. This sequence encodes CASSVLAGVNTGELFF.

The chain recombines TRBV2 with TRBJ1-2; the D gene is possibly TRBD1 (5 bases). CDR3 size: 12 residues. V was cut by 8 bases and J by 2 bases, with 9 bases left in between. Germline loops: CDR1 SNHLY, CDR2 FYNNEI. DNA for the CDR3: TGTGCCAGCGGAGGGGTCAACTATGGCTACACCTTC. It is translated as CASGGVNYGYTF.

The V gene is TRBV2, the J gene TRBJ2-3, with D unresolved. The CDR3 loop spans 14 amino acids. Germline V gives CDR1 SNHLY, CDR2 FYNNEI. Trimming took 3 bases from V and 5 from J, leaving 12 bases between them. Here the CDR3 DNA reads TGTGCCAGCAGTGAGTCGCCTGCAATAGATACGCAGTATTTT. This codes for CASSESPAIDTQYF.

The rearrangement links TRBV28 to TRBJ2-7; 7 bases match TRBD1. Per the germline V gene, CDR1 is MDHEN and CDR2 is SYDVKM. The CDR3 consists of 14 residues. V lost 2 bases to trimming and J lost 3 bases; unmatched junction nucleotides: 4. The DNA for the CDR3 is TGTGCCAGCAGTTTAGGATACAGGGGCTACGAGCAGTACTTC. Amino acid sequence: CASSLGYRGYEQYF.

This rearrangement joins TRBV4-2 to TRBJ1-2; D unclear. This CDR3 comprises 15 residues. Trimming removed 1 base from V and 2 bases from J, with 11 bases in between. Germline loops: CDR1 LGHNA, CDR2 YNFKEQ. The CDR3: CASSQAGGRNYGYTF. CDR3 DNA: TGTGCCAGCAGCCAAGCCGGAGGCAGAAACTATGGCTACACCTTC.

This clonotype was found a few times. The V gene is TRBV9, the J gene TRBJ2-1; perhaps TRBD2 as D (5 bases). V was trimmed by 0 bases and J by 0 bases, leaving 10 bases between them. Germline lookup yields CDR1 SGDLS and CDR2 YYNGEE. The CDR3 contains 16 residues. CDR3 nucleotide sequence: TGTGCCAGCAGCGTAGAAGCGGCCTACTCCTACAATGAGCAGTTCTTC. Its protein is CASSVEAAYSYNEQFF.

The chain couples TRBV29-1 to TRBJ2-5; possibly TRBD1 for D (6 bases). The CDR3 is made up of 15 amino acids. Trimming cost V 5 bases and J 5 bases, with 21 bases left between them. Germline values: CDR1 SQVTM, CDR2 ANQGSEA. The CDR3 protein is CSVWGYRGSGETQYF. As DNA, the CDR3 is TGCAGCGTTTGGGGGTATAGGGGGAGTGGCGAGACCCAGTACTTC.

This clonotype showed up just a few times. The chain joins TRBV20-1 to TRBJ2-1, with D possibly TRBD2 on 5 matching bases. V was clipped by 3 bases and J by 0 bases, with 12 bases between them. Germline-derived CDR1 and CDR2 are DFQATT and SNEGSKA (reference sequence). The CDR3 has 15 residues. The DNA of the CDR3 is TGCAGTGCTAGCAAGCGGCCCAGCTCCTACAATGAGCAGTTCTTC. Translation gives CSASKRPSSYNEQFF.

The chain recombines TRBV5-4 with TRBJ2-5; 7 bases line up with TRBD2. Trimming removed 4 bases from V and 1 base from J; junction bases left unmatched: 7. Germline CDR1 and CDR2: SGHNT and YYREEE (reference sequence). There are 15 residues in the CDR3. The CDR3 spells CASSPSGGVQETQYF. The CDR3 DNA is TGTGCCAGCAGCCCTTCGGGGGGAGTCCAAGAGACCCAGTACTTC.

This clonotype was detected many times. The chain is built from TRBV4-3 and TRBJ1-1; TRBD1 might be the D (5 bases). There are 15 residues in the CDR3. CDR1 is LGHNA, CDR2 YSLEER, per germline. V was pared by 1 base and J by 1 base, with 10 bases between. The DNA of the CDR3 is TGCGCCAGCAGCCAAGGGGCCACAGGGAACACTGAAGCTTTCTTT. Translation: CASSQGATGNTEAFF.

The rearrangement links TRBV4-2 to TRBJ2-7; 14 positions agree with TRBD2. CDR1 and CDR2 (germline): LGHNA, YNFKEQ. The V gene end was trimmed by 0 bases and the J gene end by 1 base; junction bases not matched to a gene: 5. CDR3 length: 18 amino acids. The CDR3 DNA reads TGTGCCAGCAGCCAAGAGGGGACTAGCGGGAGTTATTCCTACGAGCAGTACTTC. It codes for CASSQEGTSGSYSYEQYF.

The J gene is TRBJ1-1, the V gene TRBV18; no reliable D call. The CDR3 has 14 amino acids. Between the trimmed V and J ends, which lost 3 bases and 2 bases, there was a span of 10 bases. Germline lookup yields CDR1 KGHSH and CDR2 LQKENI. The CDR3 loop is CASSPLHLNTEAFF. The CDR3 bases are TGTGCCAGCTCACCTCTCCACCTAAACACTGAAGCTTTCTTT.

This clonotype was seen only a few times. The J gene is TRBJ2-7, the V gene TRBV18, with D unclear. Germline V gene sequence: CDR1 KGHSH, CDR2 LQKENI. V lost 3 bases and J 2 bases, leaving 11 bases between the germline ends. The CDR3 runs 14 residues. In nucleotides, the CDR3 is TGTGCCAGCTCACCCGTGGCAGATACCTACGAGCAGTACTTC. Protein: CASSPVADTYEQYF.

The count of this clonotype is one. A much larger clone is a single base away; this may be a read error. The chain couples TRBV10-3 to TRBJ2-3, with D possibly TRBD1 on 5 matching bases. CDR1 and CDR2 from the germline V gene are ENHRY and SYGVKD. This CDR3 has 15 amino acids. As DNA, the CDR3 is TGTGCCATCAGTGAGTCCTACGTAAGCACAGGTACGCAGTATTTT. Translating gives CAISESYVSTGTQYF.

This chain connects TRBV5-1 to TRBJ2-3; possible D gene TRBD2, 5 bases. The V end was cut by 4 bases, the J end by 6 bases, with 12 bases between. In germline, CDR1 is SGHRS, CDR2 YFSETQ. CDR3 length: 13 residues. For the CDR3, the DNA is TGCGCCAGCAGCATCGGGGTTGGGGATACGCAGTATTTT. Amino acids: CASSIGVGDTQYF. The whole variable domain, filled in from reference TRBV5-1 and TRBJ2-3, reads KAGVTQTPRYLIKTRGQQVTLSCSPISGHRSVSWYQQTPGQGLQFLFEYFSETQRNKGNFPGRFSGRQFSNSRSEMNVSTLELGDSALYLCASSIGVGDTQYFGPGTRLTVL.

The rearrangement joins TRBV5-1 to TRBJ2-2; no firm D call. CDR1 is SGHRS, CDR2 YFSETQ, per germline. Between the trimmed V and J ends, which lost 4 bases and 6 bases, there was a span of 13 bases. The CDR3 totals 14 residues. The CDR3: CASSPRQDAGELFF. CDR3 nucleotide sequence: TGCGCCAGCAGCCCCCGCCAGGACGCCGGGGAGCTGTTTTTT.

The table lists this clonotype with a few counts. The chain joins TRBV15 to TRBJ2-1; 10 bases are a match to TRBD2. V lost 0 bases, J lost 9 bases, and 5 bases stayed unmatched. This CDR3 comprises 15 residues. Per the germline V gene, CDR1 is LNHNV and CDR2 is YYDKDF (reference sequence). The CDR3 loop reads CATSRDVAGGAEQFF. CDR3 bases: TGTGCCACCAGCAGAGATGTAGCGGGAGGCGCTGAGCAGTTCTTC.

The CDR3 spells CASSFNREGGYTF. In DNA, the CDR3 is TGTGCCAGCAGTTTTAACAGGGAGGGTGGCTACACCTTC. The rearrangement uses TRBV27 and TRBJ1-2; maybe TRBD1 (6 bases). The CDR3 contains 13 residues. In germline, CDR1 is MNHEY, CDR2 SMNVEV (reference sequence). V gave up 3 bases and J gave up 7 bases, with 12 bases separating them.

The chain links TRBV28 to TRBJ2-4, with D perhaps matching TRBD2 (6 bases). Trimming stripped 2 bases from V and 1 base from J, with 9 bases between. This CDR3 has 15 residues. Germline V gene lookup returns CDR1 MDHEN and CDR2 SYDVKM. CDR3 sequence: CASSLMAGAKNIQYF. In nucleotides, the CDR3 is TGTGCCAGCAGTTTAATGGCGGGGGCCAAAAACATTCAGTACTTC.

The sample holds a few counts of this clonotype. V usage is TRBV6-5 and J usage is TRBJ2-1; 9 positions agree with TRBD2. In germline, CDR1 is MNHEY, CDR2 SVGAGI. J gave up 8 bases and V 1 base, and 12 bases lay outside the gene matches. The CDR3 runs to 17 residues. The CDR3 here is CASSYFPPGGGADEQFF. CDR3 DNA sequence: TGTGCCAGCAGTTACTTCCCCCCGGGCGGGGGGGCCGATGAGCAGTTCTTC.

This rearrangement joins TRBV7-8 to TRBJ2-5, with 13 positions matching TRBD2. Trimming cost V 3 bases and J 4 bases; bases outside gene matches: 5. The CDR3 extends over 16 amino acids. CDR1 and CDR2 from the germline V gene are SGHVS and FQNEAQ. The chain's CDR3 is CASSLTSGRSPETQYF. CDR3 in DNA: TGTGCCAGCAGCTTGACTAGCGGGAGGTCGCCAGAGACCCAGTACTTC. Together with reference TRBV7-8 and TRBJ2-5, the CDR3 gives the full variable domain: GAGVSQSPRYKVAKRGQDVALRCDPISGHVSLFWYQQALGQGPEFLTYFQNEAQLDKSGLPSDRFFAERPEGSVSTLKIQRTQQEDSAVYLCASSLTSGRSPETQYFGPGTRLLVL.

V and J are TRBV7-2 and TRBJ1-1; no reliable D call. The CDR3 loop spans 13 amino acids. V lost 2 bases and J 6 bases, leaving 10 bases between the germline ends. Per the germline V gene, CDR1 is SGHTA and CDR2 is FQGNSA. The CDR3 nucleotides read TGTGCCAGCAGCTTATATGAACACGCTGAAGCTTTCTTT. Amino acid sequence: CASSLYEHAEAFF.